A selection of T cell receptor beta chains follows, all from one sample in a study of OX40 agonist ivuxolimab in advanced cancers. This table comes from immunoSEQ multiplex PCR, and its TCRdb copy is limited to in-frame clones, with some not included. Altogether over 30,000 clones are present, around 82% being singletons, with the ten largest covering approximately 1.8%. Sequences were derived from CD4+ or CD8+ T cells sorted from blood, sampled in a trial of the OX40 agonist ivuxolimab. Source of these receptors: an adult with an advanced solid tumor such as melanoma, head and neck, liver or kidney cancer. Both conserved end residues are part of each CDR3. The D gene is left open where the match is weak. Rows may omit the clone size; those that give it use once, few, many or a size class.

TGTGCCAGCAGAGGACAGGGGTACTCTGGAAACACCATATATTTT,CASRGQGYSGNTIYF,TRBD1,TRBJ1-3,TRBV6-1,15,NA
TGTGCCAGCAGCTTAGACGGACAGATTGGAAACACCATATATTTT,CASSLDGQIGNTIYF,NA,TRBJ1-3,TRBV11-2,15,NA
TGTGCCAGCAGCCCCGCGGTAGGAGAACTAGCCAAAAACATTCAGTACTTC,CASSPAVGELAKNIQYF,NA,TRBJ2-4,TRBV5-6,17,once
TGTGCCAGCACTCCGGGACAGGCGTCCTACGAGCAGTACTTC,CASTPGQASYEQYF,TRBD1,TRBJ2-7,TRBV5-6,14,NA
TGTGCCTGGAGTAGAGGGGGGACAGGTCTTTTGCGGACTGAAGCTTTCTTT,CAWSRGGTGLLRTEAFF,TRBD1,TRBJ1-1,TRBV30,17,once
TGCGCCAGCGGGAGGGGGGGACAAAATTCACCCCTCCACTTT,CASGRGGQNSPLHF,NA,TRBJ1-6,TRBV4-3,14,NA
TGTGCCAGCAGCCTCCACACGATTAGCAATCAGCCCCAGCATTTT,CASSLHTISNQPQHF,NA,TRBJ1-5,TRBV7-2,15,NA
TGTGCCGGTCGGGGGGGGGCGCGAGAGCAGTTCTTC,CAGRGGAREQFF,TRBD2,TRBJ2-1,TRBV6-1,12,NA
TGTGCCAGCAGCTTACGGGTGACCCAGTACTTC,CASSLRVTQYF,NA,TRBJ2-5,TRBV7-9,11,few
TGTGCCAGCAGCTCGTACAGGGGCCCGAGCTCTGGAAACACCATATATTTT,CASSSYRGPSSGNTIYF,TRBD1,TRBJ1-3,TRBV13,17,once
TGTGCCAGCATCGAAAATTCCGCCCCGGGTGAAGCTTTCTTT,CASIENSAPGEAFF,NA,TRBJ1-1,TRBV7-9,14,NA
TGTGCCAGTAGTATAGCGGGACCGCCGCAGTTCTTC,CASSIAGPPQFF,NA,TRBJ2-1,TRBV19,12,NA
TGTGCCTGGAGTGCGACAGACAATTCACCCCTCCACTTT,CAWSATDNSPLHF,NA,TRBJ1-6,TRBV30,13,NA
TGTGCCAGCAGCGTAGGGCAGCGGGGAAACTACAATGAGCAGTTCTTC,CASSVGQRGNYNEQFF,TRBD2,TRBJ2-1,TRBV9,16,NA
TGTGCCAGCAGCTTAGTGGTCACTGAAGCTTTCTTT,CASSLVVTEAFF,NA,TRBJ1-1,TRBV11-2,12,NA
TGTGCCAGCAGCCCCGGAGAGTACCCTAATGAAAAACTGTTTTTT,CASSPGEYPNEKLFF,NA,TRBJ1-4,TRBV9,15,NA
TGTGCCAGCAGCGTGACAGGGGGGTACACTGAAGCTTTCTTT,CASSVTGGYTEAFF,TRBD1,TRBJ1-1,TRBV5-8,14,NA
TGTGCCAGCAGCCTCGGGGACGGCTCAAATGAAAAACTGTTTTTT,CASSLGDGSNEKLFF,NA,TRBJ1-4,TRBV7-9,15,NA
TGCGCCAGCAGCTTGGAGAGGGGGCTAGCGGGTGAAGAGACCCAGTACTTC,CASSLERGLAGEETQYF,NA,TRBJ2-5,TRBV5-1,17,once
TGTGCCAGTAGTACTAGCGGGGGGATACTACGCACAGATACGCAGTATTTT,CASSTSGGILRTDTQYF,TRBD2,TRBJ2-3,TRBV19,17,few
TGTGCCAGCAGCTTGAGGGGGCCGCCCTCCTACAATGAGCAGTTCTTC,CASSLRGPPSYNEQFF,TRBD1,TRBJ2-1,TRBV5-4,16,NA
TGTGCCAGCAGCGTATCCGGTTTCATGAACACTGAAGCTTTCTTT,CASSVSGFMNTEAFF,NA,TRBJ1-1,TRBV9,15,few